This T cell receptor (beta chain) was captured in a study of T cells after yellow fever vaccination. Study findings and constraints: A weaker but faster secondary response was observed, peaking on day 5 versus 15. The booster saw the reappearance of most primary-vaccination clones (around 95% CD4, 88% CD8).

This CDR3 spans 12 amino acids. Trimming stripped 2 bases from V and 0 bases from J, with 5 bases between. CDR1 is SQVTM and CDR2 is ANQGSEA in the germline V gene. There are many counts of this clonotype. What it binds is not known. Each CDR3 protein is one row after TCRdb ran MiXCR on the 5' RACE reads. The repertoire has 300,000 to 350,000 distinct CDR3 sequences, 3.5% to 4.5% of them found once; the top ten carry less than 20%. The sample in question was PBMCs, obtained 15 days after the yellow fever booster vaccination. The source of this sequence is a man aged 18 to 29 who received the YFV17D yellow fever vaccine. V and J are TRBV29-1 and TRBJ2-7; no reliable D call. This CDR3 is CSVETGSYEQYF. As DNA, the CDR3 is TGCAGCGTTGAAACGGGCTCCTACGAGCAGTACTTC.